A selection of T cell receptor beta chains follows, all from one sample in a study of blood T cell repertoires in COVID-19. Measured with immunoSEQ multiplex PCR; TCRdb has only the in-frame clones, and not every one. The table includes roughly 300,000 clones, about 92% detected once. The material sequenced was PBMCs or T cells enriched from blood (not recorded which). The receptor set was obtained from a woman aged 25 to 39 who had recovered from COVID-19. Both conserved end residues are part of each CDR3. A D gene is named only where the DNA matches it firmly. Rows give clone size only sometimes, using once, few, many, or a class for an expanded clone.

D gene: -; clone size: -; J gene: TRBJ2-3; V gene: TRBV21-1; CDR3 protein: CASSVGPELPSTDTQYF; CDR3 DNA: TGTGCCAGCAGCGTGGGGCCAGAACTTCCTAGCACAGATACGCAGTATTTT
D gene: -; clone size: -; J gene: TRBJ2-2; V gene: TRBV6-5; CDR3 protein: CASRGGVTGELFF; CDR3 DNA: TGTGCCAGCAGAGGAGGTGTCACCGGGGAGCTGTTTTTT
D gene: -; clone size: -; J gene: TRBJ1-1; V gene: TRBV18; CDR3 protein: CASSPVGEVTEAFF; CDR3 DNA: TGTGCCAGCTCACCCGTCGGGGAAGTTACTGAAGCTTTCTTT
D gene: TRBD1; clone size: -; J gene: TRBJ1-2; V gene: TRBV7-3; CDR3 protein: CASSSHGWDRGNGGYTF; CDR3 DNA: TGTGCCAGCAGTTCCCACGGCTGGGACAGGGGGAACGGGGGCTACACCTTC
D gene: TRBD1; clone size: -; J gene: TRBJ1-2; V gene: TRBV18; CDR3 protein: CASSPPLSTGSGYTF; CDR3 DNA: TGTGCCAGCTCACCACCATTATCGACAGGGAGCGGCTACACCTTC
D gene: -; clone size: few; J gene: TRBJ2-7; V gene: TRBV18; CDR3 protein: CASSPPLASYEQYF; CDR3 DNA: TGTGCCAGCTCACCACCCCTAGCATCCTACGAGCAGTACTTC
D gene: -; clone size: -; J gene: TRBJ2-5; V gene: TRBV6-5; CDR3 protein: CASSYRVGGETQYF; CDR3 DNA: TGTGCCAGCAGTTACCGGGTCGGGGGAGAGACCCAGTACTTC
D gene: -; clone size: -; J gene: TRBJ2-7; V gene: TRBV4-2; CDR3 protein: CASSQHTGFVNEQYF; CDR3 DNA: TGTGCCAGCAGCCAGCATACAGGGTTTGTCAACGAGCAGTACTTC
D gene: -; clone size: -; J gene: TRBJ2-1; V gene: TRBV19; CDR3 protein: CASSDSPYNEQFF; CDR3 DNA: TGTGCCAGTAGTGACAGCCCCTACAATGAGCAGTTCTTC
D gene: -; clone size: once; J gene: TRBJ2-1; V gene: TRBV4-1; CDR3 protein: CASSQSYEQFF; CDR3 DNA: TGCGCCAGCAGCCAATCTTATGAGCAGTTCTTC
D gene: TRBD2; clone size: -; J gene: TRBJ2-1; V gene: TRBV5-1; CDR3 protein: CASSPGLAGGNEQFF; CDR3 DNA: TGCGCCAGCAGCCCCGGACTAGCGGGAGGGAATGAGCAGTTCTTC
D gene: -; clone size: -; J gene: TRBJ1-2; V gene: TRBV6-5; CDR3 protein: CASSPQGLGGYTF; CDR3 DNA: TGTGCCAGCAGCCCACAGGGTCTCGGTGGCTACACCTTC
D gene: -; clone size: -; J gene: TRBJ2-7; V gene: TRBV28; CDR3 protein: CASSLSRIDYEQYF; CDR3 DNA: TGTGCCAGCAGTTTATCCAGGATCGATTACGAGCAGTACTTC
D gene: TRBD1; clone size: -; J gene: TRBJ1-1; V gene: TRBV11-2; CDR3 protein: CASSTRTGIMNTEAFF; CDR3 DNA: TGTGCCAGCAGCACTCGGACAGGGATAATGAACACTGAAGCTTTCTTT
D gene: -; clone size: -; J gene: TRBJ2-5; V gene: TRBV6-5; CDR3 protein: CASRFEMLGGETQYF; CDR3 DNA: TGTGCCAGCAGATTTGAAATGCTGGGGGGAGAGACCCAGTACTTC
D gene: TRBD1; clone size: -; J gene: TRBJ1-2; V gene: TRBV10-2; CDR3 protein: CASTRQGTNYGYTF; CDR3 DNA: TGCGCCAGCACTCGACAGGGGACTAACTATGGCTACACCTTC
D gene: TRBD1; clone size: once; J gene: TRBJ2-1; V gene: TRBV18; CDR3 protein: CASSPQEDVHRGSDNEQFF; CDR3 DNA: TGTGCCAGCTCACCACAGGAAGACGTTCACAGGGGGTCTGACAATGAGCAGTTCTTC
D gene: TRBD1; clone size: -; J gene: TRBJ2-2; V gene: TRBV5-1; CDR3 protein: CASSPRTGNTGELFF; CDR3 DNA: TGCGCCAGCAGCCCCCGGACAGGGAACACCGGGGAGCTGTTTTTT
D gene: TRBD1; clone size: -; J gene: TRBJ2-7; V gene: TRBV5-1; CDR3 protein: CASSRGQGAGEQYF; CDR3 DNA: TGCGCCAGCAGCAGAGGACAGGGGGCCGGCGAGCAGTACTTC
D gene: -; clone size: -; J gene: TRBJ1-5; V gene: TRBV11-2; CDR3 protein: CASSLGLRQPQHF; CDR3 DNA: TGTGCCAGCAGCTTAGGGTTACGGCAGCCCCAGCATTTT
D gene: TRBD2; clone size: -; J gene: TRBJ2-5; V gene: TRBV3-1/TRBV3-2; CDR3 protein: CASSQGRAGVETQYF; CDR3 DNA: TGTGCCAGCAGCCAAGGTAGAGCGGGAGTAGAGACCCAGTACTTC
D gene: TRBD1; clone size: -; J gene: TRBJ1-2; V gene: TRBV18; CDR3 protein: CASSPGQGFNGYTF; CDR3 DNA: TGTGCCAGCTCTCCCGGACAGGGATTCAATGGCTACACCTTC
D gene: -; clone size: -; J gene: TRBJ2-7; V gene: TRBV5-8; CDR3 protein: CASSLGGDEQYF; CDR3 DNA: TGTGCCAGCAGCTTGGGCGGGGACGAGCAGTACTTC
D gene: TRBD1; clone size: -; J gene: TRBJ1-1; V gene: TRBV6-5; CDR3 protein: CASSYGTGEEAFF; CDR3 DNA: TGTGCCAGCAGTTACGGTACAGGGGAGGAAGCTTTCTTT
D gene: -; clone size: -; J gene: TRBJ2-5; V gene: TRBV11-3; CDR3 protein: CASSYKETQYF; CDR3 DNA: TGTGCCAGCAGCTACAAGGAGACCCAGTACTTC
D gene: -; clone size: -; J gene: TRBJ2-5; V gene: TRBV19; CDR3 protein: CASSGQETQYF; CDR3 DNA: TGTGCCAGTAGCGGCCAAGAGACCCAGTACTTC
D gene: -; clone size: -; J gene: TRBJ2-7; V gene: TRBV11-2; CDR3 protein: CASSQDRTYYEQYF; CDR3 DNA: TGTGCCAGCAGCCAAGACAGGACCTACTACGAGCAGTACTTC
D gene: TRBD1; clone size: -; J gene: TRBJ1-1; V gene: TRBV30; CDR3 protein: CAWSTGGGAFF; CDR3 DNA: TGTGCCTGGAGCACAGGGGGGGGAGCTTTCTTT
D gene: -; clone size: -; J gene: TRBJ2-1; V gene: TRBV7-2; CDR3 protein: CASSFYYLKNEQFF; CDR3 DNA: TGTGCCAGCAGCTTTTATTACTTAAAGAATGAGCAGTTCTTC